The T cell receptor beta chain described here comes from a study of blood T cell repertoires in COVID-19. At the level of the study: The origin of the acute and convalescent COVID-19 samples was the United States, Italy and Spain.

In the original workflow: Amplification of reference gene primers was used by the study to estimate nucleated cell counts. TCRdb's table, derived via immunoSEQ multiplex PCR, lists solely in-frame clones and lacks some. V and J calls plus clone size are reproduced from that table; the DNA served to infer D and trimming. The sample records around 70,000 clones, around 90% being singletons. Trimming removed 3 bases from V and 0 bases from J; junction bases left unmatched: 6. From germline, CDR1 is KGHSH and CDR2 LQKENI. The CDR3 length is 17 residues. The origin of this receptor is a human donor in a cohort sampled during active COVID-19. V is TRBV18 and J is TRBJ1-5, with 9 nucleotides matching TRBD1. The sequencing sample was made of peripheral blood. The CDR3 DNA follows: TGTGCCAGCTCACCTCGGGGACAGGGCAATAGCAATCAGCCCCAGCATTTT. Residues: CASSPRGQGNSNQPQHF.